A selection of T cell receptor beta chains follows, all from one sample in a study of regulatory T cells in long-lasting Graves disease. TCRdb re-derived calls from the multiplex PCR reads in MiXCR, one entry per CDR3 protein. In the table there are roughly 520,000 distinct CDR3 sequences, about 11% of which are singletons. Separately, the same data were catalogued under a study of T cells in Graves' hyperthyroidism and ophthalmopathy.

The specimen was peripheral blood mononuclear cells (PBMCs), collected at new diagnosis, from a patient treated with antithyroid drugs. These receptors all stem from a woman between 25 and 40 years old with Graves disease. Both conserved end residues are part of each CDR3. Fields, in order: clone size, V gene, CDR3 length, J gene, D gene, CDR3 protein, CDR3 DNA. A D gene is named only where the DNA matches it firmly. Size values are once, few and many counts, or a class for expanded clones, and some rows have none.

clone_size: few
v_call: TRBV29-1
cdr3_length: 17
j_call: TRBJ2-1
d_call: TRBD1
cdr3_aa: CSVEDWDFGTEYNEQFF
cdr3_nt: TGCAGCGTTGAAGATTGGGATTTCGGGACAGAGTACAATGAGCAGTTCTTC

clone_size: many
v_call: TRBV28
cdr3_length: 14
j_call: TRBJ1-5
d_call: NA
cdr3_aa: CASSLLFQAPPQHF
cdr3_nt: TGTGCCAGCAGTTTACTCTTCCAGGCGCCGCCCCAGCATTTT

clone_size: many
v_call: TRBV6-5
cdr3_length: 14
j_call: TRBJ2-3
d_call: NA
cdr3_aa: CASSYNGLTDTQYF
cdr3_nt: TGTGCCAGCAGTTACAATGGGCTCACAGATACGCAGTATTTT

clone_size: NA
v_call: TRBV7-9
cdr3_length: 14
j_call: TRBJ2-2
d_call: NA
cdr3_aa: CASSDLGHVGELFF
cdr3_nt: TGTGCCAGCAGCGATTTAGGGCACGTCGGGGAGCTGTTTTTT

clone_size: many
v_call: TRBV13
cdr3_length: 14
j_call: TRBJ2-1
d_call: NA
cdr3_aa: CASSLAGMVDEQFF
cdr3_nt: TGTGCCAGCAGCTTAGCGGGAATGGTCGATGAGCAGTTCTTC

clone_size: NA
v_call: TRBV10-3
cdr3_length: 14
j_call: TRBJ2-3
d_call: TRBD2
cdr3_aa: CASGTSGRANTQYF
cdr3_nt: TGTGCCAGCGGGACTAGCGGGAGGGCGAATACGCAGTATTTT

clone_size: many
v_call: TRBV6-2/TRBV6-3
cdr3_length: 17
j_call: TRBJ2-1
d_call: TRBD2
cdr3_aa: CASLGVAGHSSYNEQFF
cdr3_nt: TGTGCCAGCCTAGGGGTAGCGGGGCATAGCTCCTACAATGAGCAGTTCTTC

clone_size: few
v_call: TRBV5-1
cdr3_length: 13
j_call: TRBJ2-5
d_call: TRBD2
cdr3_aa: CASRSSGSETQYF
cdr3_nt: TGCGCCAGCAGGTCTAGCGGGAGTGAGACCCAGTACTTC

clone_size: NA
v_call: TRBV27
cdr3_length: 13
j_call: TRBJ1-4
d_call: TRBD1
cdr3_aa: CASRRTGSEKLFF
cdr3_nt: TGTGCCAGCAGACGGACAGGGAGTGAAAAACTGTTTTTT

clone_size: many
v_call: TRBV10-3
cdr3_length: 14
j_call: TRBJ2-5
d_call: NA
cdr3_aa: CAISDGYRDETQYF
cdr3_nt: TGTGCCATCAGTGATGGGTACAGGGATGAGACCCAGTACTTC

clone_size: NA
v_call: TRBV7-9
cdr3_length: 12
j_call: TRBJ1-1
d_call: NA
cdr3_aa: CASSAPPPEAFF
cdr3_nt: TGTGCCAGCAGCGCCCCTCCCCCTGAAGCTTTCTTT

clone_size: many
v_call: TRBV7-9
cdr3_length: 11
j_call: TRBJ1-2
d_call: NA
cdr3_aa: CASSAGTGYTF
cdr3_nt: TGTGCCAGCAGCGCTGGAACAGGCTACACCTTC

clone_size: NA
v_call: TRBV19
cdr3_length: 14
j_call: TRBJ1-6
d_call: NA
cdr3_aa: CASSGGGRGSPLHF
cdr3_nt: TGTGCCAGTTCGGGTGGGGGGCGAGGTTCACCCCTCCACTTT

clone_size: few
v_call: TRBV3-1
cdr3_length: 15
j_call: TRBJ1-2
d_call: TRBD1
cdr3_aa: CASSQERGDRRGYTF
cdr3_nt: TGTGCCAGCAGCCAAGAAAGGGGGGACAGGCGTGGCTACACCTTC